This T cell receptor beta chain derives from a study of CD8+CD57+ T cells in acquired aplastic anemia. In the study overall: DNA per sorted CD4+ or CD8+ sample ranged roughly 0.19 to 30 ug, averaging 3.2 ug. CD4+ reads averaged roughly 10 million in healthy donors. General study points: Overlap between patients and controls comprised about 30 CD8+ CDR3 sequences. CD8+ Simpson's diversity did not differ significantly between patients and controls.

This CDR3 has 14 residues. V shed 7 bases and J 5 bases; nucleotides not matched to a gene: 9. Germline loops: CDR1 SNHLY, CDR2 FYNNEI. The template for TCR beta VDJ and CDR3 sequence profiling was genomic DNA. TCRdb recomputed calls from the reads with MiXCR, one row per CDR3 protein. The data hold approximately 170,000 distinct CDR3 sequences, with 55% to 70% observed a single time. This clonotype occurred a few times. Its antigen is unidentified. The sample was sorted CD4+, CD8+, or CD8+CD57+ T cells (not recorded which) from PBMCs. This rearrangement joins TRBV2 to TRBJ1-1, with 8 bases lining up with TRBD1. The clonotype originates from a human donor in good health. The CDR3 bases are TGTGCCAGCAACCTAATACAGGGGGGGACTGAAGCTTTCTTT. This sequence encodes CASNLIQGGTEAFF. Full variable domain (rest looked up from reference TRBV2 and TRBJ1-1): EPEVTQTPSHQVTQMGQEVILRCVPISNHLYFYWYRQILGQKVEFLVSFYNNEISEKSEIFDDQFSVERPDGSNFTLKIRSTKLEDSAMYFCASNLIQGGTEAFFGQGTRLTVV.